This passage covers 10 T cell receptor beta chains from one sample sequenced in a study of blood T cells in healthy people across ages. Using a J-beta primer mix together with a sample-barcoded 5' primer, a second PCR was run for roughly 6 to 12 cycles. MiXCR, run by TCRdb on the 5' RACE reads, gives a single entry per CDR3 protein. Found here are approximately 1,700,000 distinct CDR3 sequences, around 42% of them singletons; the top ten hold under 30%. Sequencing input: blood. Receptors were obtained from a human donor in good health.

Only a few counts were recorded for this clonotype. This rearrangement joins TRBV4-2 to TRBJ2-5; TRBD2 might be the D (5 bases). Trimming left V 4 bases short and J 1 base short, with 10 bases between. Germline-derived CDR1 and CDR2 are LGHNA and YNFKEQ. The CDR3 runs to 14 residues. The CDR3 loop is CASSPPGLQETQYF. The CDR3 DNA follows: TGTGCCAGCAGCCCACCCGGACTCCAAGAGACCCAGTACTTC.

As DNA, the CDR3 is TGTGCCAGCTCAGGAGGGACGGCCGCCTACGGGGAGCAGTTCTTC. As protein: CASSGGTAAYGEQFF. The chain employs TRBV18 and TRBJ2-1, with D perhaps matching TRBD2 (6 bases). The CDR3 sequence is 15 residues long. Trimming shortened V by 5 bases and J by 10 bases, and 21 bases separated the two germline ends. Germline-derived CDR1 and CDR2 are KGHSH and LQKENI. Complete variable domain (other parts from reference TRBV18 and TRBJ2-1): NAGVMQNPRHLVRRRGQEARLRCSPMKGHSHVYWYRQLPEEGLKFMVYLQKENIIDESGMPKERFSAEFPKEGPSILRIQQVVRGDSAAYFCASSGGTAAYGEQFFGPGTRLTVL.

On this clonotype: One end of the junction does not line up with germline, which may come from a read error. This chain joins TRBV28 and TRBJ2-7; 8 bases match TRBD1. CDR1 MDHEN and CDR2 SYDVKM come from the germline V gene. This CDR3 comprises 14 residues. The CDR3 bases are TGTGCCAGCAGTTTCGGACAGGGATCCTACGATCAGTACTTC. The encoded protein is CASSFGQGSYDQYF.

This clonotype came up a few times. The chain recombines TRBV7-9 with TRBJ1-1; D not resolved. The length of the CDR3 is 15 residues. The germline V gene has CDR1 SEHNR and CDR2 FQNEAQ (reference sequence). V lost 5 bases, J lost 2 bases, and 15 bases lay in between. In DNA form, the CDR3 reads TGTGCCAGCAGCCCGATGGGGAGACCCAACACTGAAGCTTTCTTT. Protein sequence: CASSPMGRPNTEAFF. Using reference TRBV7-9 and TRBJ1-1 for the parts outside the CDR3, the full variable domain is DTGVSQNPRHKITKRGQNVTFRCDPISEHNRLYWYRQTLGQGPEFLTYFQNEAQLEKSRLLSDRFSAERPKGSFSTLEIQRTEQGDSAMYLCASSPMGRPNTEAFFGQGTRLTVV.

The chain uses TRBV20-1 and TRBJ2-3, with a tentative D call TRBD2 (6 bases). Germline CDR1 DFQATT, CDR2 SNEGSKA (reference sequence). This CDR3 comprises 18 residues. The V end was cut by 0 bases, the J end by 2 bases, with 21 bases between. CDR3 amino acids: CSAREIGRGIGITDTQYF. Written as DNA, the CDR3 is TGCAGTGCTAGAGAAATTGGTCGGGGGATAGGAATCACAGATACGCAGTATTTT.

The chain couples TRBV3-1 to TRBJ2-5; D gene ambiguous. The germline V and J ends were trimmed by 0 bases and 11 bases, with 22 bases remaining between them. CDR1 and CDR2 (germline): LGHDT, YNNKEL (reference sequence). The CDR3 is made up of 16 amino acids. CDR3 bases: TGTGCCAGCAGCCAAGATCGGCTGCCTAAGCCCTACGGGCAGTACTTC. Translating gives CASSQDRLPKPYGQYF.

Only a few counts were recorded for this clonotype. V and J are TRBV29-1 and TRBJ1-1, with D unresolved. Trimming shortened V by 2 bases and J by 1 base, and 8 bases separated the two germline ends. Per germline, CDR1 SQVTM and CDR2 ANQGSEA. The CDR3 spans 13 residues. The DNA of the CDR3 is TGCAGCGTTGAATCTCAGCAGAACACTGAAGCTTTCTTT. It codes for CSVESQQNTEAFF. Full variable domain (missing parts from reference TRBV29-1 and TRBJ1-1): SAVISQKPSRDICQRGTSLTIQCQVDSQVTMMFWYRQQPGQSLTLIATANQGSEATYESGFVIDKFPISRPNLTFSTLTVSNMSPEDSSIYLCSVESQQNTEAFFGQGTRLTVV.

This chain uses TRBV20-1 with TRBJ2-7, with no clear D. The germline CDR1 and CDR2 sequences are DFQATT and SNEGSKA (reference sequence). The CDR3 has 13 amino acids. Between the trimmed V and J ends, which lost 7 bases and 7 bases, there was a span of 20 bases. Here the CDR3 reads CSVPGRTPGEQYF. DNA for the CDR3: TGCAGTGTCCCGGGCCGGACGCCCGGAGAGCAGTACTTC.

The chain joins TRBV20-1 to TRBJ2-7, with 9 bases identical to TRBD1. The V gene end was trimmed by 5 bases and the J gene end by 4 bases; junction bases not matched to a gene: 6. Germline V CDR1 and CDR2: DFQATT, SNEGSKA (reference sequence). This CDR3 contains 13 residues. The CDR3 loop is CSASGQGKYEQYF. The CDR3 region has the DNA TGCAGTGCTTCGGGACAGGGCAAGTACGAGCAGTACTTC.

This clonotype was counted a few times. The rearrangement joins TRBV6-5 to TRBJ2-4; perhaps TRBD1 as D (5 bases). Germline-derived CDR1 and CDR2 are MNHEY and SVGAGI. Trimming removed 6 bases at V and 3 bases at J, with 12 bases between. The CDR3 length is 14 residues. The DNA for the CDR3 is TGTGCCAGCAGGACAGACTTGGGCAAAAACATTCAGTACTTC. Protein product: CASRTDLGKNIQYF.